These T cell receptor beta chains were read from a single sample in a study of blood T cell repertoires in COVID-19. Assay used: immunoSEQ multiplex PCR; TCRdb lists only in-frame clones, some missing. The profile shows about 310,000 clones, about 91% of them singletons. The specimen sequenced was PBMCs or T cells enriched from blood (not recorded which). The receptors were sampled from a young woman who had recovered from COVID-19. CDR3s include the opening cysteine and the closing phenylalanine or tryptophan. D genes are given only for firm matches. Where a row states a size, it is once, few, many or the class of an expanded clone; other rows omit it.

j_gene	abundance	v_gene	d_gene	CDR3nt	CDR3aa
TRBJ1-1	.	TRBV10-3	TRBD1	TGTGCCATCGCGGGACAGGGGGCCAACACTGAAGCTTTCTTT	CAIAGQGANTEAFF
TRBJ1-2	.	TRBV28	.	TGTGCCAGCAGTTTAGGGACACCGGGTAACTATGGCTACACCTTC	CASSLGTPGNYGYTF
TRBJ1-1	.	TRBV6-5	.	TGTGCCAGCAGCGCGAGCCGACAAGTTAACACTGAAGCTTTCTTT	CASSASRQVNTEAFF
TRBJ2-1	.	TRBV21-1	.	TGTGCCAGCAGCAAAGAGAATTTTAAAACTAGCCGCACACCAAGCTCCTACAATGAGCAGTTCTTC	CASSKENFKTSRTPSSYNEQFF
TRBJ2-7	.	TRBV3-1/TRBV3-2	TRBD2	TGTGCCAGCAGCCAAGGCGGGAGTCGTCCCTACGAGCAGTACTTC	CASSQGGSRPYEQYF
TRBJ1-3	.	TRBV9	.	TGTGCCAGCAGCGTAGTCGGTCTGCCCTCTGGAAACACCATATATTTT	CASSVVGLPSGNTIYF
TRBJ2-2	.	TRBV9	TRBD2	TGTGCCAGCAGCTCTAGCGGGGGGGCCGTATGGAACACCGGGGAGCTGTTTTTT	CASSSSGGAVWNTGELFF
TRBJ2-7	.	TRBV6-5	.	TGTGCCAGCAGGTTACTAGTGTTCCACGAGCAGTACTTC	CASRLLVFHEQYF
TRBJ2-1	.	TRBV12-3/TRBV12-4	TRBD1	TGTGCCAGCAGCTCCCACAGGGGAATTGAGCAGTTCTTC	CASSSHRGIEQFF
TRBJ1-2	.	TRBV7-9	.	TGTGCCAGCAGCCCCTTCTCCGCTAACTATGGCTACACCTTC	CASSPFSANYGYTF
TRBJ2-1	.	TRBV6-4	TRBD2	TGTGCCAGCAGTGTGACTAGCGGGAGCTCCTACAATGAGCAGTTCTTC	CASSVTSGSSYNEQFF
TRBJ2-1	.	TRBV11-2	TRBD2	TGTGCCAGCAGTCAGCTAGCGGGGGGAACCTACAATGAGCAGTTCTTC	CASSQLAGGTYNEQFF
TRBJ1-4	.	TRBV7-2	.	TGTGCCAGCAGCTTCCAGGGTATCAATGAAAAACTGTTTTTT	CASSFQGINEKLFF
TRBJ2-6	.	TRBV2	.	TGTGCCAGCAGTGACCCCGCGAGGGCTGGGGCCAACGTCCTGACTTTC	CASSDPARAGANVLTF
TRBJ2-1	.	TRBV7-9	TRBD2	TGTGCCAGCAGCTCGATACTAGCGGGAGGGCCCGGGAATGAGCAGTTCTTC	CASSSILAGGPGNEQFF
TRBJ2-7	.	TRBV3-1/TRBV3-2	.	TGTGCCAGCGGCAATTACTACGAGCAGTACTTC	CASGNYYEQYF
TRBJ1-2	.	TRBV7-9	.	TGTGCCAGCAGCCTCGAGGCAGTTGGCTACACCTTC	CASSLEAVGYTF
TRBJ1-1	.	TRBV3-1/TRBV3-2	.	TGTGCCAGCAGCCAAGAAGGAGGGTTAGAAGCTTTCTTT	CASSQEGGLEAFF
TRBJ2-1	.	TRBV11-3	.	TGTGCCAGCAGCTTGGGCGACAGCCTCGATGAGCAGTTCTTC	CASSLGDSLDEQFF
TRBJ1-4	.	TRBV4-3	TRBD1	TGCGCCAGCAGCCAAGAAGGGGGCTGGAATGAAAAACTGTTTTTT	CASSQEGGWNEKLFF
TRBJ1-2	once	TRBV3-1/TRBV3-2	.	TGTGCCAGCAGTCTCTGGACAGTAACCTATGGCTACACCTTC	CASSLWTVTYGYTF
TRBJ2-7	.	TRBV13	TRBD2	TGTGCCAGCACCCCAGCGGGAGTTAGTTACGAGCAGTACTTC	CASTPAGVSYEQYF
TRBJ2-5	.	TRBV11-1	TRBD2	TGTGCCAGCAGCTTTGGGGAGGGCCTGGAGACCCAGTACTTC	CASSFGEGLETQYF
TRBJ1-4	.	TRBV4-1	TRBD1	TGCGCCAGCAGCCAGTGGGGGACAGGACGCGATAATGAAAAACTGTTTTTT	CASSQWGTGRDNEKLFF
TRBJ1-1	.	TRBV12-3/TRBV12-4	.	TGTGCCAGCAGTCCAAGGACATTCTTGGAAGCTTTCTTT	CASSPRTFLEAFF
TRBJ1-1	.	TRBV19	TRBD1	TGTGCCAGTAGTATCCGGGACAGGGGGTATGAAGCTTTCTTT	CASSIRDRGYEAFF
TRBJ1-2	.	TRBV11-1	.	TGTGCCAGCAGCTCACAGGGTTATGGCTACACCTTC	CASSSQGYGYTF
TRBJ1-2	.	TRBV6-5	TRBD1	TGTGCCAGCAGTCGGGGACAGGCCGCGGGCTACACCTTC	CASSRGQAAGYTF
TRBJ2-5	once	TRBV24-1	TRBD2	TGTGCCACCTCCGGGACTAGCGGGGCGGAGACCCAGTACTTC	CATSGTSGAETQYF
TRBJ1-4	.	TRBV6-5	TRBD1	TGTGCCAGCATCGTGGACAGGGGGAGGGAAAAACTGTTTTTT	CASIVDRGREKLFF
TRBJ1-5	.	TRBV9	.	TGTGCCAGCAGCGTAGCGGGTGGGTGGGATCAGCCCCAGCATTTT	CASSVAGGWDQPQHF
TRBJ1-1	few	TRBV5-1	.	TGCGCCAGCAGCTTGGCGGAGGGGTGGAACACTGAAGCTTTCTTT	CASSLAEGWNTEAFF
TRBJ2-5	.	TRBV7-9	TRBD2	TGTGCCAGCAGCCGAAGCGGGGACCAGAGAACCCAGTACTTC	CASSRSGDQRTQYF
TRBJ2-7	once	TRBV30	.	TGTGCCTGGAGTTCATCGCGGGAGCAGTACTTC	CAWSSSREQYF
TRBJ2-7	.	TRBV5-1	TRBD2	TGCGCCAGCAGCTTGGGGCGGGCCAGCGGGAGGCCGGAGCAGTACTTC	CASSLGRASGRPEQYF
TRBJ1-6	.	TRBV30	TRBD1	TGTGCCTGGAGTGTAGGGGGACAGTATAATTCACCCCTCCACTTT	CAWSVGGQYNSPLHF
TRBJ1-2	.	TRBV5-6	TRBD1	TGTGCCAGCAGCTTGGGACAGGGGTTACCCTATGGCTACACCTTC	CASSLGQGLPYGYTF
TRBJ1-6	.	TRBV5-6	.	TGTGCCAGCAGCCTAGGACATTTCTCCTATAATTCACCCCTCCACTTT	CASSLGHFSYNSPLHF
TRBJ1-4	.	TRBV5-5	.	TGTGCCAGCAGTTTGTGGACATCAACTAATGAAAAACTGTTTTTT	CASSLWTSTNEKLFF
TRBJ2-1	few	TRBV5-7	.	TGTGCCAGCAGCTCTGGACACCACGGCTACAATGAGCAGTTCTTC	CASSSGHHGYNEQFF
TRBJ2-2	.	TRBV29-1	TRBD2	TGCAGCGTTGAAGCAGTCCCGGGAGGGACCGGGGAGCTGTTTTTT	CSVEAVPGGTGELFF
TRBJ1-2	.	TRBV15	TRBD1	TGTGCCACCAGCAGAGATCTTCCCGGACAGGGCTATGGCTACACCTTC	CATSRDLPGQGYGYTF
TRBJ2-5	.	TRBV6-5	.	TGTGCCAGCAGATGGGGCGCCGTGAGAGAGACCCAGTACTTC	CASRWGAVRETQYF
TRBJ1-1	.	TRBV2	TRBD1	TGTGCCAGCAGCGTACAGGGGGCTAACACTGAAGCTTTCTTT	CASSVQGANTEAFF
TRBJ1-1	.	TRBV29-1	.	TGCAGCGTTGGGGAGGGGTCTGGGAACACTGAAGCTTTCTTT	CSVGEGSGNTEAFF
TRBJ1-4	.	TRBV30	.	TGTGCCTGGAGTGGGCGGGAAAAACTGTTTTTT	CAWSGREKLFF
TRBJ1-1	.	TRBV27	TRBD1	TGTGCCAGCAGTTTATTACAGGGGACACTGAACACTGAAGCTTTCTTT	CASSLLQGTLNTEAFF
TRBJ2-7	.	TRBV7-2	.	TGTGCCAGCAGCTTTGACGTTTTGGGCAGTTCCTACGAGCAGTACTTC	CASSFDVLGSSYEQYF
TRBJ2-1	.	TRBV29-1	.	TGCAGCGTCGTGAGGGTCCAGGTCTACAATGAGCAGTTCTTC	CSVVRVQVYNEQFF
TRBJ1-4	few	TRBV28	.	TGTGCCAGCAGTTCAGGGGCCACTAATGAAAAACTGTTTTTT	CASSSGATNEKLFF